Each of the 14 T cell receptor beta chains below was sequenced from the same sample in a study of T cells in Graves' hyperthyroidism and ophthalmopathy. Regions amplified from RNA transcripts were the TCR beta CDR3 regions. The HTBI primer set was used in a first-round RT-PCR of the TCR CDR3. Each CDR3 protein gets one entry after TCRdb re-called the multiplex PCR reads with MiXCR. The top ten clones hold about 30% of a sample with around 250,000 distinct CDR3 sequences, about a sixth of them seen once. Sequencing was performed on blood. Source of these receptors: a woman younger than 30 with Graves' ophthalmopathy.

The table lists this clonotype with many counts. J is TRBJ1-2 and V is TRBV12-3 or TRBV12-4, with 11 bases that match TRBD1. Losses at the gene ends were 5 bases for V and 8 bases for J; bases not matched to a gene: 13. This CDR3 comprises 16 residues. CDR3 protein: CASSPSRTGGLVGYTF. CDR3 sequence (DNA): TGTGCCAGCAGTCCCTCACGGACAGGGGGCCTGGTGGGCTACACCTTC.

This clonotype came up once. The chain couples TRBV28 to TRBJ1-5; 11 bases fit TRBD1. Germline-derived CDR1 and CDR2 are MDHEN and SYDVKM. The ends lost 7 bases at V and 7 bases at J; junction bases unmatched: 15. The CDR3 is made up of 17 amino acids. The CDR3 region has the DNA TGTGCCAGCACCGACCCCGGGACAGGGGGAAGTCGGCAGCCCCAGCATTTT. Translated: CASTDPGTGGSRQPQHF.

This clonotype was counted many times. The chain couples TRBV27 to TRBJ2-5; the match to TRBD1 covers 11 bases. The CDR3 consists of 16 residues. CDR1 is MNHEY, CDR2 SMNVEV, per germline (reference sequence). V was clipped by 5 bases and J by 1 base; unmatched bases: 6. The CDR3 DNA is TGTGCCAGCAGTCCTCTAGGGACAGGGGGCCAAGAGACCCAGTACTTC. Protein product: CASSPLGTGGQETQYF.

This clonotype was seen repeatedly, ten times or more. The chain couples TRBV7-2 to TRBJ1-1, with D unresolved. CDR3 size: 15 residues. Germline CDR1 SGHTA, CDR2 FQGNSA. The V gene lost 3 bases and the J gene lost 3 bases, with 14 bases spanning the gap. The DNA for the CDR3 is TGTGCCAGCAGCTTTCGTGGTAGGTTCGACACTGAAGCTTTCTTT. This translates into CASSFRGRFDTEAFF.

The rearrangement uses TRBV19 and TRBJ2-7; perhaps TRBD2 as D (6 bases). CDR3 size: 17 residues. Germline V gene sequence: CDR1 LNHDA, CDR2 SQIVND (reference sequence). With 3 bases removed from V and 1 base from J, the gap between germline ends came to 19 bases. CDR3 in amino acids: CASSMGTGGAGSYEQYF. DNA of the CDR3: TGTGCCAGTAGTATGGGGACGGGCGGAGCGGGTTCCTACGAGCAGTACTTC.

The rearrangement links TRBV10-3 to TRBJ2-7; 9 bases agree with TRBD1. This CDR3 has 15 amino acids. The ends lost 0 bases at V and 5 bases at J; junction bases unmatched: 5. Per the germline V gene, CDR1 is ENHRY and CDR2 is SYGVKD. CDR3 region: CAISESWTGVHEQYF. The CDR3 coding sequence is TGTGCCATCAGTGAGTCTTGGACAGGGGTCCACGAGCAGTACTTC.

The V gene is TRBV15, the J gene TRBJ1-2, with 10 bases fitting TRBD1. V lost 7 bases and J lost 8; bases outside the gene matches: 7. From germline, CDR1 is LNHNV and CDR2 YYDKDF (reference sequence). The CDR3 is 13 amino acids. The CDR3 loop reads CATTTDRGHGYTF. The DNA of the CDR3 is TGTGCCACCACTACCGACAGGGGGCACGGCTACACCTTC.

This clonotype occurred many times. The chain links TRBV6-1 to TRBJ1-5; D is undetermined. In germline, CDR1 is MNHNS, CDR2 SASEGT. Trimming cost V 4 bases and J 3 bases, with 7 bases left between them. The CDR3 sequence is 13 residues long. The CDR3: CASSAQPNQPQHF. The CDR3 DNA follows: TGTGCCAGCAGTGCACAGCCCAATCAGCCCCAGCATTTT.

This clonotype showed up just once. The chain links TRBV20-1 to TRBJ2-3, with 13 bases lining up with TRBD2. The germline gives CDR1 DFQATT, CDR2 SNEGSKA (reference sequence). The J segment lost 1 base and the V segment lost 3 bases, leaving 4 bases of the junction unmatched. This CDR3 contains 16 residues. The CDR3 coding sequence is TGCAGTGCTAGTCCGGGGACTAGCGGGGGCACAGATACGCAGTATTTT. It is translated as CSASPGTSGGTDTQYF.

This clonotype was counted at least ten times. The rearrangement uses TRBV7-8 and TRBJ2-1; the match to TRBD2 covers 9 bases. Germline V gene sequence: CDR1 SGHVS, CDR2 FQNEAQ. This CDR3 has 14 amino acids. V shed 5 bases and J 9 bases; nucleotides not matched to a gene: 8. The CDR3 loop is CASSPRTSATEQFF. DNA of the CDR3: TGTGCCAGCAGCCCCCGGACTAGCGCAACTGAGCAGTTCTTC.

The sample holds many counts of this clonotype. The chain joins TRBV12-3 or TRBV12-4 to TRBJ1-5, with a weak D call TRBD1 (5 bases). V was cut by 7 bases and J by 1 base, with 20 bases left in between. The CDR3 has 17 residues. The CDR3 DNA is TGTGCCAGCATTTGGGGGACCGGGGAGCTGAGCAATCAGCCCCAGCATTTT. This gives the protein CASIWGTGELSNQPQHF.

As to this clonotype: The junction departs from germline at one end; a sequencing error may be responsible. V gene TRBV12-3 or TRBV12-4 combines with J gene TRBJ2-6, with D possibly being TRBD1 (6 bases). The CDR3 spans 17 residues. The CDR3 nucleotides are TGTGCCAGCAATTTAGCGAGGGGGAGCTCTGGGGCCAACGTCCTGACTTTC. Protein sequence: CASNLARGSSGANVLTF.

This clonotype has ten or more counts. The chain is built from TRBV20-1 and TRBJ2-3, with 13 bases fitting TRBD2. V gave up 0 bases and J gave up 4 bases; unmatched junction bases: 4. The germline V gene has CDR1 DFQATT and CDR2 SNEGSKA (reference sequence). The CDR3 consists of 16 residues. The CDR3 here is CSARDWTSGSPDTQYF. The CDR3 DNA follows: TGCAGTGCTAGAGACTGGACTAGCGGGAGTCCAGATACGCAGTATTTT.

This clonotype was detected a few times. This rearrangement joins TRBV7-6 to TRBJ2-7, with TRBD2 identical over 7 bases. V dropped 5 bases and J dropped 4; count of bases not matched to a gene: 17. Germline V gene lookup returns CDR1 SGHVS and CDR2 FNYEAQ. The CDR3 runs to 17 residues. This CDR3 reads CASSTRWTSDSKYEQYF. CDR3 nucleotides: TGTGCCAGCAGCACACGATGGACTAGTGATTCCAAATACGAGCAGTACTTC.